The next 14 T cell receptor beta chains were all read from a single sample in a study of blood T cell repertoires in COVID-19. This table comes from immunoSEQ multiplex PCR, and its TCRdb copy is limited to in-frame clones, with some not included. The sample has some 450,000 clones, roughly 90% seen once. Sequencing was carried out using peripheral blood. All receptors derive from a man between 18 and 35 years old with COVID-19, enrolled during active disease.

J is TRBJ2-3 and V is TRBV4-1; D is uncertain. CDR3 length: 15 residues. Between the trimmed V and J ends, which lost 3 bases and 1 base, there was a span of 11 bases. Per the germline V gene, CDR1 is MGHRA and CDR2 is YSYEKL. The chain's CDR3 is CASSQGLGGTDTQYF. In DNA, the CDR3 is TGCGCCAGCAGCCAGGGTCTAGGCGGCACAGATACGCAGTATTTT.

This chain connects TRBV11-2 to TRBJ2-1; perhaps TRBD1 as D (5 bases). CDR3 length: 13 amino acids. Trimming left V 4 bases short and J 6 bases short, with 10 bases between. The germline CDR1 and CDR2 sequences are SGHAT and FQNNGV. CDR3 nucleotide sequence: TGTGCCAGCAGCTCCCAGGGCTTCAATGAGCAGTTCTTC. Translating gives CASSSQGFNEQFF. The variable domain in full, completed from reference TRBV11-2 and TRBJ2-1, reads EAGVAQSPRYKIIEKRQSVAFWCNPISGHATLYWYQQILGQGPKLLIQFQNNGVVDDSQLPKDRFSAERLKGVDSTLKIQPAKLEDSAVYLCASSSQGFNEQFFGPGTRLTVL.

This CDR3 reads CASSLARGRGEKLFF. The CDR3, as DNA: TGCGCCAGCAGCTTGGCCAGAGGTAGGGGTGAAAAACTGTTTTTT. This chain links TRBV5-1 with TRBJ1-4, with D maybe TRBD1 (5 bases). Germline CDR1 is SGHRS and CDR2 is YFSETQ. The CDR3 contains 15 residues. Trimming left V 0 bases short and J 7 bases short, with 13 bases between.

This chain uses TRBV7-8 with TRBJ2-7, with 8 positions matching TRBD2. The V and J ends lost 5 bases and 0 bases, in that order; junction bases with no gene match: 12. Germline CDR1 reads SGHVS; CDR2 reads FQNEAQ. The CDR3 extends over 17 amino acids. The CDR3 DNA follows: TGTGCCAGCAGCCCCACAAGCGGGGGTGTCAGCTCCTACGAGCAGTACTTC. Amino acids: CASSPTSGGVSSYEQYF.

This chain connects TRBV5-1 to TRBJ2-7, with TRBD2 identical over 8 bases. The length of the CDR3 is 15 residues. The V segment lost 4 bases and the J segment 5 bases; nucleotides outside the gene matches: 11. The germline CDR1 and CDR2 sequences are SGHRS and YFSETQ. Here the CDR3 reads CASSPGRAGDNEQYF. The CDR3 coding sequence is TGCGCCAGCAGCCCGGGACGAGCGGGAGACAACGAGCAGTACTTC.

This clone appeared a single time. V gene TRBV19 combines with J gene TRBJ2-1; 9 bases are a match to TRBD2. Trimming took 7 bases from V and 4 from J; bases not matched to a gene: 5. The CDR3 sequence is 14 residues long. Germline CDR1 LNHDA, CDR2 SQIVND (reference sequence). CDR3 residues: CASKSSGTYNEQFF. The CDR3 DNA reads TGTGCCAGTAAGTCTAGCGGGACGTACAATGAGCAGTTCTTC.

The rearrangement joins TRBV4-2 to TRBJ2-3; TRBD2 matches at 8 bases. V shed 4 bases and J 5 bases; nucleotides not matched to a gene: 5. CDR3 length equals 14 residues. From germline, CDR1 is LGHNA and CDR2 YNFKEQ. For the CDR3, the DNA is TGTGCCAGCAGCCCACGGGGGGGGAGAGATACGCAGTATTTT. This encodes CASSPRGGRDTQYF.

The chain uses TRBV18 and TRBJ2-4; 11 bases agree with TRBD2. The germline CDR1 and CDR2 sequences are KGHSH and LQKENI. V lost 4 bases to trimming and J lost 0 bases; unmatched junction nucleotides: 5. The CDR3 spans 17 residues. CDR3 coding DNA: TGTGCCAGCTCACTAGGGACTAGCGGCCTAGCCAAAAACATTCAGTACTTC. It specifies CASSLGTSGLAKNIQYF.

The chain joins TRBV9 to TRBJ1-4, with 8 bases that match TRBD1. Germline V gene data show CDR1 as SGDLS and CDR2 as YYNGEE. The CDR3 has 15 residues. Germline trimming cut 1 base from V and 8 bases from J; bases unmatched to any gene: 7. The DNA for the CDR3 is TGTGCCAGCAGCGTATCAGGGGGCCCTAGAGAAAAACTGTTTTTT. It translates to CASSVSGGPREKLFF.

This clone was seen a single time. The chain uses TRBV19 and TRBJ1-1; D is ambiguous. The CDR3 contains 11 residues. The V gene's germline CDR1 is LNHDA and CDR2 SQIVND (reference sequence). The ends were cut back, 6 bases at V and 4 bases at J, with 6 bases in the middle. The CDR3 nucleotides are TGTGCCAGTAGCCTGAGCACTGAAGCTTTCTTT. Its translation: CASSLSTEAFF.

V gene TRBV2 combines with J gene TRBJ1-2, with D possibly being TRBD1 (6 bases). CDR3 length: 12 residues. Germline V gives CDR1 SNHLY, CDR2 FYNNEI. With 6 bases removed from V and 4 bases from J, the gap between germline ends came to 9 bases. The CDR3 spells CASRVDSYGYTF. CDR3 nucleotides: TGTGCCAGCAGAGTGGACAGCTATGGCTACACCTTC. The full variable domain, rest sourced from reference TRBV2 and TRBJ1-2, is EPEVTQTPSHQVTQMGQEVILRCVPISNHLYFYWYRQILGQKVEFLVSFYNNEISEKSEIFDDQFSVERPDGSNFTLKIRSTKLEDSAMYFCASRVDSYGYTFGSGTRLTVV.

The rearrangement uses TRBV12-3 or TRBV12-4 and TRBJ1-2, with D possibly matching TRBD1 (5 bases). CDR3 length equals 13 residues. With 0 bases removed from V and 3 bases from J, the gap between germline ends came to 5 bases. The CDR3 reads CASSLAGDYGYTF. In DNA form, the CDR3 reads TGTGCCAGCAGTTTAGCAGGGGACTATGGCTACACCTTC.

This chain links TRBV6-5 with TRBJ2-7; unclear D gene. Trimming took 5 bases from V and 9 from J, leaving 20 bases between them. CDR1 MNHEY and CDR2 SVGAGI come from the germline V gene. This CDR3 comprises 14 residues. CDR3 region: CASSPSTFLPAQYF. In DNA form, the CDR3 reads TGTGCCAGCAGTCCCTCGACATTCCTCCCCGCGCAGTACTTC.

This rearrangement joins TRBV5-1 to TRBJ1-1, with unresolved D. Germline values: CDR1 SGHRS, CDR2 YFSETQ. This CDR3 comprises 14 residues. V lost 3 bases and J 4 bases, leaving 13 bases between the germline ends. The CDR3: CASSSASGITEAFF. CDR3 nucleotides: TGCGCCAGCAGCTCGGCCTCAGGAATCACTGAAGCTTTCTTT.